This entry lists 22 T cell receptor beta chains sequenced from one sample in a study of cytomegalovirus exposure and HLA in healthy donors. 13 Jbeta primers and 60 Vbeta primers were used for the PCR. The assay was immunoSEQ multiplex PCR, and TCRdb's table has in-frame clones only and misses some. The sample has fewer than 150,000 clones, approximately 80% seen once. Sequencing input: PBMCs. These receptors were obtained from a man aged 35 to 55 in good health and CMV-seronegative.

The table lists this clone with a few counts. The chain's CDR3 is CAWKELADTGELFF. DNA of the CDR3: TGTGCCTGGAAGGAACTAGCGGACACCGGGGAGCTGTTTTTT. V is TRBV30 and J is TRBJ2-2; 8 positions match TRBD2. CDR3 length: 14 amino acids. Germline V gene sequence: CDR1 GTSNPN, CDR2 SVGIG (reference sequence). Trimming at V came to 4 bases and at J to 3 bases, leaving 4 bases not matched to a gene.

The V and J genes are TRBV6-5 and TRBJ2-3, with 7 bases that match TRBD1. This CDR3 contains 15 residues. The germline V gene encodes CDR1 MNHEY and CDR2 SVGAGI. With V trimmed by 6 bases and J by 1 base, 7 bases remained unmatched. CDR3 in amino acids: CASSLEGGGTDTQYF. CDR3 coding DNA: TGTGCCAGCAGCTTGGAAGGGGGCGGCACAGATACGCAGTATTTT.

The rearrangement uses TRBV5-1 and TRBJ2-3, with a possible D match to TRBD2 (6 bases). This CDR3 spans 14 amino acids. CDR1 is SGHRS, CDR2 YFSETQ, per germline. Trimming removed 4 bases at V and 6 bases at J, with 15 bases between. The CDR3 is CASSQLALDDTQYF. CDR3 DNA: TGCGCCAGCAGCCAACTAGCCCTCGACGATACGCAGTATTTT.

This chain links TRBV7-9 with TRBJ1-4; 9 nucleotides match TRBD1. The CDR3 runs 16 residues. CDR1 and CDR2 from the germline V gene are SEHNR and FQNEAQ (reference sequence). V shed 5 bases, J shed 15 bases, and the junction held 19 bases outside the gene matches. CDR3 sequence reads: CASSQGQGSYSMEMFF. The DNA for the CDR3 is TGTGCCAGCAGCCAGGGACAGGGAAGTTACTCTATGGAAATGTTTTTT.

This clone was counted a single time. The genes are TRBV4-1 and TRBJ2-7; D is ambiguous. CDR1 is MGHRA, CDR2 YSYEKL, per germline. CDR3 length: 13 residues. The V and J ends lost 0 bases and 2 bases respectively, with 5 bases between them. DNA for the CDR3: TGCGCCAGCAGCCAAGACCTCCCCTACGAGCAGTACTTC. Its translation is CASSQDLPYEQYF.

CDR3 region: CASSLTGERAGEAFF. The CDR3 nucleotides read TGTGCCAGCAGCTTAACAGGGGAGAGAGCTGGTGAAGCTTTCTTT. The rearrangement joins TRBV7-2 to TRBJ1-1, with 7 bases aligning to TRBD1. The germline gives CDR1 SGHTA, CDR2 FQGNSA. Unmatched junction bases numbered 10, after V lost 2 bases and J lost 7 bases. There are 15 residues in the CDR3.

The V call is TRBV7-8, the J call TRBJ2-7; D is ambiguous. The CDR3 loop spans 13 amino acids. Looked up from germline, CDR1 is SGHVS and CDR2 is FQNEAQ. V was cut by 5 bases and J by 2 bases, with 10 bases left in between. CDR3 nucleotide sequence: TGTGCCAGCAGCCCTAAGAGTCCCTACGAGCAGTACTTC. Its translation: CASSPKSPYEQYF.

The chain has TRBV12-5 and TRBJ2-3; 8 bases agree with TRBD1. The CDR3 length is 14 residues. V trimming: 5 bases; J trimming: 6 bases; junction bases outside the gene matches: 7. In germline, CDR1 is LGHNT, CDR2 FRNRAP. Here the CDR3 reads CASGPRQGSDTQYF. The CDR3, as DNA: TGTGCTAGTGGTCCCCGACAGGGGTCCGATACGCAGTATTTT.

This sequence joins TRBV11-2 and TRBJ1-5; D remains unclear. The germline gives CDR1 SGHAT, CDR2 FQNNGV. V lost 1 base to trimming and J lost 6 bases, with 13 bases between them. The CDR3 totals 15 residues. CDR3 region: CASSLGAGLGQPQHF. The CDR3 DNA reads TGTGCCAGCAGCTTAGGGGCGGGCTTAGGTCAGCCCCAGCATTTT.

The gene calls are TRBV28 and TRBJ1-4; the match to TRBD1 covers 7 bases. This CDR3 region has 14 residues. After removal of 7 bases from V and 6 bases from J, the junction contained 8 bases not matched to a gene. Germline V CDR1 and CDR2: MDHEN, SYDVKM. The CDR3 sequence is CASKGTVDYEKLFF. CDR3 sequence (DNA): TGTGCCAGCAAGGGGACAGTGGATTATGAAAAACTGTTTTTT.

The table lists this clone with a few counts. The V and J genes are TRBV28 and TRBJ1-4; D is possibly TRBD1 (6 bases). Germline V gives CDR1 MDHEN, CDR2 SYDVKM. Trimming pared 6 bases from V and 6 bases from J, leaving 11 bases between. The CDR3 contains 13 residues. The CDR3 DNA reads as TGTGCCAGCAGCCTGAACAGGGATGAAAAACTGTTTTTT. Amino acid sequence: CASSLNRDEKLFF. Variable domain in full (rest from reference TRBV28 and TRBJ1-4): DVKVTQSSRYLVKRTGEKVFLECVQDMDHENMFWYRQDPGLGLRLIYFSYDVKMKEKGDIPEGYSVSREKKERFSLILESASTNQTSMYLCASSLNRDEKLFFGSGTQLSVL.

This clone occurred a few times. CDR3 DNA: TGTGCCAGCACTACACGGACTTTGAGCTCCTACAATGAGCAGTTCTTC. This translates into CASTTRTLSSYNEQFF. The rearrangement joins TRBV7-7 to TRBJ2-1; a weak D match, TRBD2 (5 bases). Per the germline V gene, CDR1 is SSHAT and CDR2 is FNYEAQ (reference sequence). Trimming stripped 7 bases from V and 0 bases from J, with 16 bases between. The CDR3 contains 16 residues.

J is TRBJ1-2 and V is TRBV11-3, with 8 nucleotides matching TRBD1. The CDR3 consists of 17 residues. The V gene end was trimmed by 5 bases and the J gene end by 0 bases; junction bases not matched to a gene: 11. Germline-derived CDR1 and CDR2 are SGHNT and YENEEA. The CDR3 coding sequence is TGTGCCAGCAGCCCGGGGACAGGCCAATACCCTAACTATGGCTACACCTTC. Amino acids: CASSPGTGQYPNYGYTF.

The chain joins TRBV4-3 to TRBJ1-2, with TRBD1 as a possible D gene (6 bases). The CDR3 has 14 residues. Per the germline V gene, CDR1 is LGHNA and CDR2 is YSLEER. The V end was cut by 4 bases, the J end by 5 bases, with 14 bases between. This CDR3 is CASSLREGGYGYTF. The CDR3 DNA sequence: TGCGCCAGCAGCCTCAGGGAGGGGGGGTATGGCTACACCTTC.

V usage is TRBV30 and J usage is TRBJ1-2, with D possibly TRBD1 on 5 matching bases. V was cut by 2 bases and J by 5 bases, with 15 bases left in between. The V gene's germline CDR1 is GTSNPN and CDR2 SVGIG (reference sequence). The CDR3 loop spans 14 amino acids. CDR3 amino acids: CAWSWGGVGYGYTF. CDR3 in DNA: TGTGCCTGGAGTTGGGGGGGGGTCGGATATGGCTACACCTTC.

The genes are TRBV5-6 and TRBJ2-7; D possibly corresponds to TRBD1 (6 bases). V was clipped by 0 bases and J by 2 bases, with 9 bases between them. There are 14 residues in the CDR3. Germline loops: CDR1 SGHDT, CDR2 YYEEEE. DNA for the CDR3: TGTGCCAGCAGCTTGGAGGGGGTCCCCTACGAGCAGTACTTC. Protein product: CASSLEGVPYEQYF.

V is TRBV9 and J is TRBJ1-1; the D gene is possibly TRBD1 (5 bases). The CDR3 runs to 14 residues. Per the germline V gene, CDR1 is SGDLS and CDR2 is YYNGEE. V lost 6 bases to trimming and J lost 4 bases, with 16 bases between them. In DNA form, the CDR3 reads TGTGCCAGCAACCCTCAGGGCGTGAGCACTGAAGCTTTCTTT. It translates to CASNPQGVSTEAFF.

This clone was observed a handful of times. V and J are TRBV4-3 and TRBJ2-5; D call uncertain. CDR1 and CDR2 from the germline V gene are LGHNA and YSLEER. Deletions cut 4 bases from V and 3 bases from J, with 18 bases between. The CDR3 spans 16 residues. Here the CDR3 reads CASSPYYKRGEETQYF. CDR3 nucleotides: TGCGCCAGCAGCCCCTATTATAAGAGAGGTGAAGAGACCCAGTACTTC.

This sequence joins TRBV4-3 and TRBJ2-7, with 10 bases that match TRBD1. The CDR3 is 17 amino acids. The germline gives CDR1 LGHNA, CDR2 YSLEER. The V gene end was trimmed by 0 bases and the J gene end by 3 bases; junction bases not matched to a gene: 8. The CDR3 here is CASSQEGVTGGDYEQYF. The CDR3 DNA is TGCGCCAGCAGCCAAGAAGGCGTGACAGGGGGCGACTACGAGCAGTACTTC.

The V call is TRBV19, the J call TRBJ2-7, with D uncertain. Trimming shortened V by 5 bases and J by 5 bases, and 19 bases separated the two germline ends. CDR3 length: 15 amino acids. Germline CDR1 and CDR2: LNHDA and SQIVND (reference sequence). The CDR3 sequence is CASSPFAAASDEQYF. The CDR3 DNA sequence: TGTGCCAGTAGTCCGTTTGCGGCAGCTTCGGACGAGCAGTACTTC.

This clone was detected a few times. The genes are TRBV7-3 and TRBJ2-5, with 7 bases matching TRBD2. The DNA matches TRBJ2-7 better at its end, which makes the J call doubtful. CDR1 SGHTA and CDR2 FQGTGA come from the germline V gene. The CDR3 is made up of 15 amino acids. The CDR3 spells CASSLTGRGSYEQYF. The CDR3 DNA sequence: TGTGCCAGCAGCTTAACGGGGAGGGGCTCCTACGAGCAGTACTTC.

The chain uses TRBV6-4 and TRBJ1-6; D might be TRBD1 (6 bases). The CDR3 spans 14 residues. Trimming stripped 6 bases from V and 7 bases from J, with 13 bases between. Germline CDR1 MRHNA, CDR2 SNTAGT. CDR3 protein: CASSPGTWNSPLHF. As DNA, the CDR3 is TGTGCCAGCAGCCCCGGGACATGGAATTCACCCCTCCACTTT.